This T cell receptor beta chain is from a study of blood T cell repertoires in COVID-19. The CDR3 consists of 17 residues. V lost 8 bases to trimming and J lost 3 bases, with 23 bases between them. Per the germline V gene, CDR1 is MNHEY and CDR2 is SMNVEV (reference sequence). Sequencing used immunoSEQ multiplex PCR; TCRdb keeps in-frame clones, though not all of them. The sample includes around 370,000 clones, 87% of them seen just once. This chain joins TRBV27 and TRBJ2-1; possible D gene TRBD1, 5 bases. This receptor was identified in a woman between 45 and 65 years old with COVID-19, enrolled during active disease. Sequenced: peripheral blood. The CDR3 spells CASSIVWGGLNYNEQFF. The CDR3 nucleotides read TGTGCCAGCTCTATAGTCTGGGGCGGCCTAAACTACAATGAGCAGTTCTTC.